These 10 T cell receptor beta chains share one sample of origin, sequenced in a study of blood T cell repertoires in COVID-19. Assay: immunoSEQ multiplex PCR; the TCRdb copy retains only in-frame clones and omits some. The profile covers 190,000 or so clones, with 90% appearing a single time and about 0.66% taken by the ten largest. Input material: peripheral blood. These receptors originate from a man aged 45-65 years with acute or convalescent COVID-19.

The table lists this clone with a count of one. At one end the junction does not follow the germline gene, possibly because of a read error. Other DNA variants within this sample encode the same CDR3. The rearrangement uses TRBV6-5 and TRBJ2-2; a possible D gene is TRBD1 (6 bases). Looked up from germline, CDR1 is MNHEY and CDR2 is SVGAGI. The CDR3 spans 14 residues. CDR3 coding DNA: TGTGCCAGCAGTACCGACAGGAACACCGGGGAGTTGTTTTTT. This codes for CASSTDRNTGELFF.

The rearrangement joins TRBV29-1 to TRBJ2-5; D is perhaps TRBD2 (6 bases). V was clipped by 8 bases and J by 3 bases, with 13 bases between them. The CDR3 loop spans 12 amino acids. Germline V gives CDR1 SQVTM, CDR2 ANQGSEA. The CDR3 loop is CSLGGREETQYF. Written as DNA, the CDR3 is TGCAGCCTCGGGGGACGCGAAGAGACCCAGTACTTC.

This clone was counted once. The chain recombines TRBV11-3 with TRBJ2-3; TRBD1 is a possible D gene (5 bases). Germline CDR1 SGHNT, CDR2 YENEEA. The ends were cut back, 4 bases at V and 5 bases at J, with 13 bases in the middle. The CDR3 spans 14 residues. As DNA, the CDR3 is TGTGCCAGCAGCTCAGGTCGGACAAGAGATACGCAGTATTTT. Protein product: CASSSGRTRDTQYF.

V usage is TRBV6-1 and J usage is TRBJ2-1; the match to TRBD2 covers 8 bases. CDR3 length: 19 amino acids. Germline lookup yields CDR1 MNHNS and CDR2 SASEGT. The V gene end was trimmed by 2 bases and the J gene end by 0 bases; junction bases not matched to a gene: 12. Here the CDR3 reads CASSERVGGRHSSYNEQFF. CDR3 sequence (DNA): TGTGCCAGCAGTGAACGGGTTGGCGGGAGGCACAGCTCCTACAATGAGCAGTTCTTC.

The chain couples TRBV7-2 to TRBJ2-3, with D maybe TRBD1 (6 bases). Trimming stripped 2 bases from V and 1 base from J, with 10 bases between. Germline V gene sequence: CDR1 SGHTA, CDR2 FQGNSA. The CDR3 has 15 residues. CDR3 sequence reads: CASSLNRARTDTQYF. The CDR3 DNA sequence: TGTGCCAGCAGCTTAAACAGGGCTCGCACAGATACGCAGTATTTT.

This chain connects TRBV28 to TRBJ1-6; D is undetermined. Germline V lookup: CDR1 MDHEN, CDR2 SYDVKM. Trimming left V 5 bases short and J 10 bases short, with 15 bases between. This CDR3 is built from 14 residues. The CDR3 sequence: CASSPQVLGSPLHF. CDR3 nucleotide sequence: TGTGCCAGCAGTCCTCAGGTACTTGGGTCACCCCTCCACTTT.

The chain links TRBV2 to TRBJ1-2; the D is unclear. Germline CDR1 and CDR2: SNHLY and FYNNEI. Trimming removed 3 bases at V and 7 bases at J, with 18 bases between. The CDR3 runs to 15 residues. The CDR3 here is CASSDSPGLMAGYTF. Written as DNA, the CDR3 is TGTGCCAGCAGTGATTCTCCAGGACTAATGGCTGGCTACACCTTC.

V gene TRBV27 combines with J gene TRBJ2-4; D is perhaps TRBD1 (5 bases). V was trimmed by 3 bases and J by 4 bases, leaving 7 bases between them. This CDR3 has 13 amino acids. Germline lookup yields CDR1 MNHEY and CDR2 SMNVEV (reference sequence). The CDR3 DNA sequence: TGTGCCAGCAGTTTCCGACAGAAAAACATTCAGTACTTC. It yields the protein CASSFRQKNIQYF.

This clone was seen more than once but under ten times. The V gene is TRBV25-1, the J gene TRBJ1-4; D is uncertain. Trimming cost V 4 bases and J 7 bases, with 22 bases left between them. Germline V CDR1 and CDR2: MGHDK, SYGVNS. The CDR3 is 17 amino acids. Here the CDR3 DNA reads TGTGCCAGCAGTGCCTTTGGACGGTCCGGGGTAGGTGAAAAACTGTTTTTT. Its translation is CASSAFGRSGVGEKLFF. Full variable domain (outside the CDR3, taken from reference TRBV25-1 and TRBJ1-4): EADIYQTPRYLVIGTGKKITLECSQTMGHDKMYWYQQDPGMELHLIHYSYGVNSTEKGDLSSESTVSRIRTEHFPLTLESARPSHTSQYLCASSAFGRSGVGEKLFFGSGTQLSVL.

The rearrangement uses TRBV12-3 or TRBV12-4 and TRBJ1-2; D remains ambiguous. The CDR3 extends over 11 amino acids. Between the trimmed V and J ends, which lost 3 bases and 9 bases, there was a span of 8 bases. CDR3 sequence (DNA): TGTGCCAGCAGTTTTGTCGAGAGCTACACCTTC. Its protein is CASSFVESYTF.